This T cell receptor beta chain was retrieved from a study of CD8+ T cells in alopecia areata. As the sequencing template, cDNA was produced by extracting RNA and reverse transcribing it. Repertoires were generated with immunoSEQ multiplex PCR, while TCRdb's copy carries only in-frame clones and drops some. The table lists about 150,000 clones, 50% to 65% of them singletons. This clone was observed a few times. Germline V gene sequence: CDR1 SGDLS, CDR2 YYNGEE. The V gene lost 0 bases and the J gene lost 4 bases, with 13 bases spanning the gap. This CDR3 region has 15 residues. Material: CD8+ T cells sorted from blood, obtained at week 0. The chain combines TRBV9 with TRBJ1-1; TRBD1 might be the D (6 bases). The sequence was obtained from a human donor with alopecia areata. CDR3 in amino acids: CASSVALGAGTEAFF. The CDR3 DNA reads TGTGCCAGCAGCGTAGCTCTGGGGGCGGGCACTGAAGCTTTCTTT.